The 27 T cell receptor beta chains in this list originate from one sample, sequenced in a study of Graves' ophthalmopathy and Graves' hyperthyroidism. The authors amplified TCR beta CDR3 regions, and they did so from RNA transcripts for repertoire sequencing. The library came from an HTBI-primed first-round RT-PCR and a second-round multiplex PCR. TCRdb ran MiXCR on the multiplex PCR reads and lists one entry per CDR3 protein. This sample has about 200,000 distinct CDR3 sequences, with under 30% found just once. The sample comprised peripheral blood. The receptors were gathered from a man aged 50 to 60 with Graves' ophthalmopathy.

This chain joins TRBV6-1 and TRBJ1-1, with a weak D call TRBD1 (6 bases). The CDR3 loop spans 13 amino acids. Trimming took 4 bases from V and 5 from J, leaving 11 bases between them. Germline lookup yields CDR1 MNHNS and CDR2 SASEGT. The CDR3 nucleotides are TGTGCCAGCAGTGCGAAACAGGGAACTGAAGCTTTCTTT. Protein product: CASSAKQGTEAFF.

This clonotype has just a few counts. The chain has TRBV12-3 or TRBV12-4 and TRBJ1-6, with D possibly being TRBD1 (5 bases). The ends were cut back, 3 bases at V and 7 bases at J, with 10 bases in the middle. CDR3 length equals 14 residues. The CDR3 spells CASSLEGANSPLHF. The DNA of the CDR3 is TGTGCCAGCAGTTTGGAAGGGGCAAATTCACCCCTCCACTTT.

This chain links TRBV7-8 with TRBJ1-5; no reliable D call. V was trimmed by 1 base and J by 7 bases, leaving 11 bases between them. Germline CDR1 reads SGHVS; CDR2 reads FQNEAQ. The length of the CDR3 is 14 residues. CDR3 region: CASSLDLVRQPQHF. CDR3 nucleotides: TGTGCCAGCAGCTTAGATTTGGTCAGACAGCCCCAGCATTTT. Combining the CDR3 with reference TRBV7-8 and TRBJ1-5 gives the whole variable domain GAGVSQSPRYKVAKRGQDVALRCDPISGHVSLFWYQQALGQGPEFLTYFQNEAQLDKSGLPSDRFFAERPEGSVSTLKIQRTQQEDSAVYLCASSLDLVRQPQHFGDGTRLSIL.

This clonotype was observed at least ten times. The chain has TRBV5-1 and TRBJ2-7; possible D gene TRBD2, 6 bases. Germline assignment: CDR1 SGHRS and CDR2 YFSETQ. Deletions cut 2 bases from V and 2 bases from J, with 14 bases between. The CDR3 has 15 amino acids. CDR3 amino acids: CASSFSGGGTYEQYF. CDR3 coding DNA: TGCGCCAGCAGCTTCAGTGGGGGAGGCACCTACGAGCAGTACTTC.

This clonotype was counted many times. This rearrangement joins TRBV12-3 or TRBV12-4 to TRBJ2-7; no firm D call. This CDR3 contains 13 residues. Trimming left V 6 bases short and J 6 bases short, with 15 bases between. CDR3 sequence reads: CASSAAWPSEQYF. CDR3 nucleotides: TGTGCCAGCAGCGCCGCGTGGCCTTCCGAGCAGTACTTC.

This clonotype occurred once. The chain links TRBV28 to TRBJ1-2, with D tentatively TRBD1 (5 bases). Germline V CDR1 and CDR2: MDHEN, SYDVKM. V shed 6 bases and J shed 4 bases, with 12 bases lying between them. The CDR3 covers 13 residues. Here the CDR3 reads CASSRQKPYGYTF. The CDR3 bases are TGTGCCAGCAGCAGACAGAAACCCTATGGCTACACCTTC.

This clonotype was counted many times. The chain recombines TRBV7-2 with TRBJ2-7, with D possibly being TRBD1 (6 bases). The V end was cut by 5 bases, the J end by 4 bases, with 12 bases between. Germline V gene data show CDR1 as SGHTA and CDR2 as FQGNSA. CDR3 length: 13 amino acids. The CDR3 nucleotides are TGTGCCAGCAGCCCCCCAGGGGTTTACGAGCAGTACTTC. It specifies CASSPPGVYEQYF.

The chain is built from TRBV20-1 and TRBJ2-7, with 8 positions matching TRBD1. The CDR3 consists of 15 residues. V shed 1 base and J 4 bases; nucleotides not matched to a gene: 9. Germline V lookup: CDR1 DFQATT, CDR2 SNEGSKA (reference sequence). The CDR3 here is CSARAYRGVSYEQYF. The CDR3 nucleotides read TGCAGTGCTAGAGCTTACAGGGGGGTCTCGTACGAGCAGTACTTC.

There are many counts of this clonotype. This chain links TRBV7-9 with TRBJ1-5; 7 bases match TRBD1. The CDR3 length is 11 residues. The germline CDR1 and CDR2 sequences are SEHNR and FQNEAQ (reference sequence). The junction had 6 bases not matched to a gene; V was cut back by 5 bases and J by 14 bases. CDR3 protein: CASSLTGEKHF. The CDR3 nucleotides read TGTGCCAGCAGCCTTACAGGGGAAAAGCATTTT.

The CDR3 reads CATSASYEQYF. Written as DNA, the CDR3 is TGTGCCACTAGCGCCTCCTACGAGCAGTACTTC. The chain is built from TRBV15 and TRBJ2-7, with D possibly being TRBD2 (5 bases). Per the germline V gene, CDR1 is LNHNV and CDR2 is YYDKDF (reference sequence). The CDR3 length is 11 residues. V lost 9 bases and J 0 bases, leaving 6 bases between the germline ends.

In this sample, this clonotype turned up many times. The DNA for the CDR3 is TGTGCCAGCAGTTTAGGGACCAACTATGGCTACACCTTC. Translation: CASSLGTNYGYTF. This chain uses TRBV27 with TRBJ1-2; weak D call: TRBD1 (5 bases). The germline gives CDR1 MNHEY, CDR2 SMNVEV (reference sequence). V lost 2 bases and J lost 2, with 6 bases in between. The CDR3 contains 13 residues.

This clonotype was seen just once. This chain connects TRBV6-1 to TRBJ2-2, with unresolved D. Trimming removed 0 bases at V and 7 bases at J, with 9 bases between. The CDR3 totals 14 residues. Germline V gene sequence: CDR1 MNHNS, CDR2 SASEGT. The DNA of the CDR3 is TGTGCCAGCAGTGAAGCTCGGGTGGGCGGGGAGCTGTTTTTT. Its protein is CASSEARVGGELFF.

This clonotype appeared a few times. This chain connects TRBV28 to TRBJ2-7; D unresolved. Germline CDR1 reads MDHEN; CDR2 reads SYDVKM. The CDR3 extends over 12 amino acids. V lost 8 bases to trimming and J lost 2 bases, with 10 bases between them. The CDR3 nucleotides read TGTGCCAGCGGCGACACTGCCTACGAGCAGTACTTC. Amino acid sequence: CASGDTAYEQYF. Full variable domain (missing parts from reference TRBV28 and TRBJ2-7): DVKVTQSSRYLVKRTGEKVFLECVQDMDHENMFWYRQDPGLGLRLIYFSYDVKMKEKGDIPEGYSVSREKKERFSLILESASTNQTSMYLCASGDTAYEQYFGPGTRLTVT.

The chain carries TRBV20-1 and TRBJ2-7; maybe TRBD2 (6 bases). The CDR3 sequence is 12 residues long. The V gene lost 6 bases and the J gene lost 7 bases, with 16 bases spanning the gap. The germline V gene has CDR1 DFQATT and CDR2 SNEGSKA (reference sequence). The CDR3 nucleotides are TGCAGTGCCCCGCCGTTCGGGGGTGAGCAGTACTTC. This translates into CSAPPFGGEQYF.

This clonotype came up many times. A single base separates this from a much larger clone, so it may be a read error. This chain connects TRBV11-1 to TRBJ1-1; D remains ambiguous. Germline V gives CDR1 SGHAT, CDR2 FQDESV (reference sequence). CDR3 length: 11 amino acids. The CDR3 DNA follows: TGTGCCAGCAGCTTATCCACTGAAGCTTCCTTT. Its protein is CASSLSTEASF.

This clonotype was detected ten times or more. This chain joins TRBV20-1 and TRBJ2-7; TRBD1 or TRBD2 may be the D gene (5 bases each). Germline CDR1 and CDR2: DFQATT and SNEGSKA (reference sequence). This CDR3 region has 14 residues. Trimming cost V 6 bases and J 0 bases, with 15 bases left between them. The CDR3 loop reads CSATVLGGSYEQYF. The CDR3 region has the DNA TGCAGTGCCACGGTACTTGGGGGCTCCTACGAGCAGTACTTC.

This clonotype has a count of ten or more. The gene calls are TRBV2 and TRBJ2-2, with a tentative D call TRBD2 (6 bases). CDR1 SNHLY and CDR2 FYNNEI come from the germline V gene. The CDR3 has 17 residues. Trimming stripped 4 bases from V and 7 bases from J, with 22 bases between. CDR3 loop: CASSVGPRGKFGGELFF. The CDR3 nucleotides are TGTGCCAGCAGTGTCGGGCCCCGCGGGAAATTCGGCGGGGAGCTGTTTTTT.

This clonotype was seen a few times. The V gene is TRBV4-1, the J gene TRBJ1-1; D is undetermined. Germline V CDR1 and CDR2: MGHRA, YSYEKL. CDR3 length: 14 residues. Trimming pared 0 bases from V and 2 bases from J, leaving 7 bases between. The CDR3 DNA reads TGCGCCAGCAGCCAAGATCCGAGTAACACTGAAGCTTTCTTT. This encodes CASSQDPSNTEAFF.

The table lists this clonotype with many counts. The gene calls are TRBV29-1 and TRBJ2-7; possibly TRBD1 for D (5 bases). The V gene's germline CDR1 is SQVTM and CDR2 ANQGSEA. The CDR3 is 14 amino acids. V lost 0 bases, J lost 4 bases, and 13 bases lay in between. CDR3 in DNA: TGCAGCGTTGAAGACAGGGCTCAGACTTACGAGCAGTACTTC. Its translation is CSVEDRAQTYEQYF.

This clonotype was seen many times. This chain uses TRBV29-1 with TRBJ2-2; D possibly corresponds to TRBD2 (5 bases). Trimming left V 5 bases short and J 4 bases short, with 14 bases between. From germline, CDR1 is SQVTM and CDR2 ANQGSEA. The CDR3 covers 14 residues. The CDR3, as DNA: TGCAGCGTTCGCTCACTAGTCGGCACCGGGGAGCTGTTTTTT. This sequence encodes CSVRSLVGTGELFF.

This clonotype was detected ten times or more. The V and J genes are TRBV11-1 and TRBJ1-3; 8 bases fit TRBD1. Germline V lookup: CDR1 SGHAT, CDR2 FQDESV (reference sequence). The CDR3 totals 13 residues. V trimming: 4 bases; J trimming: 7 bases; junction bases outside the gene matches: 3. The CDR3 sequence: CASSSRDRNTIYF. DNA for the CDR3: TGTGCCAGCAGCTCACGGGACAGGAACACCATATATTTT. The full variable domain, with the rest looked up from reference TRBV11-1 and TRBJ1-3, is EAEVAQSPRYKITEKSQAVAFWCDPISGHATLYWYRQILGQGPELLVQFQDESVVDDSQLPKDRFSAERLKGVDSTLKIQPAELGDSAMYLCASSSRDRNTIYFGEGSWLTVV.

The CDR3 DNA is TGTGCCAGCAGTTACCGTGCTAGCGGGAGTTTCGACGAGCAGTACTTC. Translation: CASSYRASGSFDEQYF. The rearrangement joins TRBV6-5 to TRBJ2-7; TRBD2 agrees at 10 bases. Germline V gene data show CDR1 as MNHEY and CDR2 as SVGAGI. V lost 2 bases and J lost 5; bases outside the gene matches: 9. This CDR3 contains 16 residues.

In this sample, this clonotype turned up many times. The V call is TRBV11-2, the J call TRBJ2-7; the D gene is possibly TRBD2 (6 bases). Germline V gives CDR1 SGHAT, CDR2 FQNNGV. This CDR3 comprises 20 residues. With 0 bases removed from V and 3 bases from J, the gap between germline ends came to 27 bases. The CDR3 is CASSLEVLFGAGRDLYEQYF. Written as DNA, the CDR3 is TGTGCCAGCAGCTTAGAAGTATTATTTGGGGCGGGAAGAGACCTCTACGAGCAGTACTTC.

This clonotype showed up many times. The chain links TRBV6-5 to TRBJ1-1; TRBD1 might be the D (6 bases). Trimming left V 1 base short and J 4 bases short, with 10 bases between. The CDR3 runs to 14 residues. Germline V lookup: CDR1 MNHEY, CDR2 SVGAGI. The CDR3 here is CASSYYTGSTEAFF. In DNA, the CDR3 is TGTGCCAGCAGTTACTACACAGGGTCCACTGAAGCTTTCTTT.

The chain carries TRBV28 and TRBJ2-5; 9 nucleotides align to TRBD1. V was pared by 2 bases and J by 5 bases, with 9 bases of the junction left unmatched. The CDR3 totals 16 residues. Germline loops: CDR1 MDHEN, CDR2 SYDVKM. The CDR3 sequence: CASSLIFGTGSETQYF. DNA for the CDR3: TGTGCCAGCAGTTTAATTTTCGGGACAGGGTCGGAGACCCAGTACTTC. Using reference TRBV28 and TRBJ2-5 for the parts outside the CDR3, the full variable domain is DVKVTQSSRYLVKRTGEKVFLECVQDMDHENMFWYRQDPGLGLRLIYFSYDVKMKEKGDIPEGYSVSREKKERFSLILESASTNQTSMYLCASSLIFGTGSETQYFGPGTRLLVL.

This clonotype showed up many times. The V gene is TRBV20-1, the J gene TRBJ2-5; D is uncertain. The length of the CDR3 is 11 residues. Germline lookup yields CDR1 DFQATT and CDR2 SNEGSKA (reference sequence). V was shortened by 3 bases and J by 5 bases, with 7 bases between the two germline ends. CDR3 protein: CSASPKETQYF. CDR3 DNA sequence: TGCAGTGCTAGCCCCAAGGAGACCCAGTACTTC.

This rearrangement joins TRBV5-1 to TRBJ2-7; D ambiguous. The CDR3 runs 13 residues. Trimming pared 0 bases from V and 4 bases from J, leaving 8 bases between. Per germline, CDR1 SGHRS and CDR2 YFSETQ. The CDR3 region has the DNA TGCGCCAGCAGCTTGGATGGCAGGTACGAGCAGTACTTC. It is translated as CASSLDGRYEQYF.